This T cell receptor (beta chain) was identified during a study of shared clonotypes between healthy human individuals (dated by TCRdb to the early 2020s). Background for the entire study: The cohort comprised a couple of women and three men aged 18 to 49 years. Per donor, three plates each were used for CD4 naive and CD4 memory, two for CD8 naive, and one for CD8 memory. Between about 0.94 and 8.9 billion PBMCs per donor were obtained by leukapheresis. Blood TCR repertoires of a handful of healthy adults were deeply sequenced to estimate repertoire size and the extent of clonotype sharing between individuals. To increase sequencing depth and limit assay-specific biases, TCR repertoire library preparation and sequencing were carried out by different laboratories using diverse techniques. Overall study outcomes, separate from this receptor: Estimated clonotype richness was generally larger for naive than for memory subsets. Even with the large sequencing depth, rarefaction of the sorted-subset datasets indicated that sequencing was incomplete. Sharing across a few donors was observed for roughly 5.4% of naive CD4, 3% to 3.5% of naive CD8, about 2.3% of memory CD4, and roughly 0.4% of memory CD8 clonotypes. Based on pairwise subsampling, the degree of clonotype sharing among donors was expected to be affected by sequencing depth. The small number of donors limited the genetic and exposure-history diversity represented. Sampling was restricted to blood, and TCR repertoires in tissue are likely to differ from TCR repertoires in blood. Higher generation probabilities were observed for clonotypes shared by all four sorted-subset donors than for non-shared clonotypes.

Using the deep immunoSEQ assay, multiplex PCR amplified TCR CDR3 regions from genomic DNA. For each cell subset, the extracted genomic DNA was distributed evenly across all wells of several immunoSEQ 96-well plates, and each plate served as one replicate. For sorted subsets, roughly 200 ng of genomic DNA, equivalent to around 30,000 T cell genomes, went into each replicate PCR. Purified libraries were quantified with a Qubit 3.0 fluorometer, sized on a Bioanalyzer 2100, and re-quantified with the KAPA Library Quantification kit. Every immunoSEQ 96-well plate was sequenced on a separate single-read 150-cycle Illumina NextSeq 550 flow cell. From the authors' description of their analysis: The immunoSEQ output contained only junctional sequences without quality scores, so filtering could not match that applied to full-length reads. Sequences were annotated with PyIR, a Python wrapper for IgBLAST v1.9, using IMGT germline references to assign V/J genes and CDR3. Reads were removed for weak V/J assignments (E-value above 1e-6), missing CDR3, stop codons, out-of-frame junctions, or ambiguous translated residues. V3J clonotypes were defined as sequences sharing the same inferred V gene, J gene, and CDR3 amino acid sequence. To compute the percentage overlap between repertoires, the number of shared unique clonotypes was divided by the size of the smaller repertoire. Repertoire richness was assessed with RTK rarefaction, the Chao1 estimator, and Recon v2.1 estimates of unobserved clonotypes. OLGA was used to compute generation probabilities for all TCRbeta clonotypes that the gDNA method yielded from a few donors. TCRdb limited this immuneACCESS table to in-frame rearrangements with V and J called. A share of clones is missing; checked studies link under half to unresolved V genes, and the rest is unexplained. The V and J calls and clone size were taken over from that table, and D and trimming were inferred from the DNA. For this sample there are 560,000 or so clones; approximately 96% appear just once. The ten largest account for less than 0.12% of the sample.

CD8 naive samples were obtained by positive selection for CCR7 among CD45RO-negative cells, yielding a CD45RA+CCR7+ population from which TemRA cells were excluded. Donors were healthy HIV-negative adults with no recently reported acute infections or vaccinations. Every donor was a Caucasian adult living in Nashville, Tennessee, USA. Blood was collected by leukapheresis, and PBMCs were isolated by Ficoll-Histopaque density gradient centrifugation and then cryopreserved in liquid nitrogen vapor phase. Analytical flow cytometry was used to check the purity and quantity of each magnetically sorted T cell population. Genomic DNA was isolated from each sorted fraction and quantified by UV absorbance on a Nanodrop 2000c. Details on this clone: What this receptor recognizes is not known. Base quality data are lacking; no much larger clone is found one base away.

The specimen sequenced was naive CD8+ T cells sorted from blood. The intended sense of this specimen's cell subset or site label: CD45RA+CCR7+. This clonotype was obtained from a woman in her twenties or thirties in good health.

The nucleotide sequence reads TGTGCCTGGAGTGTTGGTGGGTGGGAGACCCAGTACTTC. This sequence encodes CAWSVGGWETQYF. The chain joins TRBV30 to TRBJ2-5; too little of a D gene remains to name it. The CDR3 starts with the cysteine, ends with the phenylalanine, and has 13 residues. Here the CDR3 DNA is all that survives: 39 bases in frame from base 1. Sequences GTSNPN (CDR1) and SVGIG (CDR2) are obtained from the germline V gene (reference sequence). V loses 0 bases, J loses 5 bases, and the germline ends lie 10 bases apart. Beyond the CDR3, the reference TRBV30 and TRBJ2-5 genes provide the residues; the full variable domain reads: SQTIHQWPATLVQPVGSPLSLECTVEGTSNPNLYWYRQAAGRGLQLLFYSVGIGQISSEVPQNLSASRPQDRQFILSSKKLLLSDSGFYLCAWSVGGWETQYFGPGTRLLVL.